This T cell receptor (beta chain) stems from a study of cytomegalovirus exposure and HLA in healthy donors. Regarding the study as a whole: As a later analysis showed, a missense DCLRE1C variant was linked to trimming of TCR beta V- and J-genes. Sequencing had likely introduced a cluster of highly shared sequence variants as an artifact. DRB1 had the most TCR associations and HLA-C the fewest, a later analysis found, with rates varying by HLA locus. Researchers reportedly found TCR beta sequences accurately predicted most subjects' HLA-A and HLA-B alleles.

On this clone: The antigen remains unidentified.

Primers for the PCR totalled 60 Vbeta and 13 Jbeta. The assay was immunoSEQ multiplex PCR, and TCRdb's table has in-frame clones only and misses some. The profile covers approximately 220,000 clones, with approximately 70% appearing a single time and roughly 2% taken by the ten largest. This CDR3 spans 13 amino acids. The V end lost 5 bases, the J end lost 3 bases, and 11 bases lay between the germline ends. Looked up from germline, CDR1 is SGHAT and CDR2 is FQDESV (reference sequence). Material for sequencing was PBMCs. V and J are TRBV11-1 and TRBJ2-7, with D possibly being TRBD2 (5 bases). The source of this sequence is a woman aged 25 to 39 in good health and CMV-seronegative. The CDR3 DNA is TGTGCCAGCAGCCCAGACTACATCTACGAGCAGTACTTC. It yields the protein CASSPDYIYEQYF.